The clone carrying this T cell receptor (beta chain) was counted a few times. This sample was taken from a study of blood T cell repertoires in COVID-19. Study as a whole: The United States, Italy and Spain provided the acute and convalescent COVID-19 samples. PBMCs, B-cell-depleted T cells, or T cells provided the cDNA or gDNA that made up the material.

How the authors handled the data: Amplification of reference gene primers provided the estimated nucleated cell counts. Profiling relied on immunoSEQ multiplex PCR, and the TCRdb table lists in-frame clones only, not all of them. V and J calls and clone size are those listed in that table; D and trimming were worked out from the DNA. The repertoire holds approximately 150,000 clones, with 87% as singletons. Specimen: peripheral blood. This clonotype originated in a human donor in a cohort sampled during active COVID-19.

CDR3 amino acids: CASSFSGSSYEQYF. Here the CDR3 DNA reads TGTGCCAGCAGCTTTAGCGGGAGCTCCTACGAGCAGTACTTC. This sequence joins TRBV5-5 and TRBJ2-7; 9 bases line up with TRBD2. The CDR3 has 14 amino acids. V was pared by 2 bases and J by 0 bases, with 0 bases of the junction left unmatched. Germline CDR1 and CDR2: SGHKS and YYEKEE (reference sequence).